Here is one T cell receptor (beta chain) with its context. Its specificity is not known. The same CDR3 can be traced to other DNA sequences in this sample. The data were obtained in a study of graft-versus-host responses after intestinal transplantation. Only in-frame clones appear in the TCRdb table, and some are missing; sequencing was by immunoSEQ multiplex PCR. The sample lists 55,000 to 80,000 clones; 90% to 95% were seen once. The CDR3 sequence is 12 residues long. CDR1 and CDR2 (germline): MNHGY, SVAAGI. Trimming pared 4 bases from V and 6 bases from J, leaving 10 bases between. The chain uses TRBV6-9 and TRBJ2-7; perhaps TRBD2 as D (5 bases). The sequence was collected from a human donor who was the organ donor for an intestinal transplant. The sample was unstimulated CD8+ T cells sorted from spleen or lymph node cells, taken before transplant. Here the CDR3 DNA reads TGTGCCAGCAGTTCGCGCGGACTCGAGCAGTACTTC. This translates into CASSSRGLEQYF.